Reported below is one T cell receptor (beta chain). The target antigen is unknown. The data are from a study of beta chain features in type 1 diabetes. Whole-study findings and limits: Within each of all four CD4+ subsets, Type 1 diabetes patients had TCRB CDR3s that were moderately but significantly shorter. Reduced insertions and increased deletions marked VDJ junctions in type 1 diabetes patients. The study found that naive, central memory and Treg TCRB repertoires appeared more similar in patients than in healthy donors.

The germline V gene has CDR1 MNHEY and CDR2 SVGAGI. CDR3 size: 12 residues. The V and J ends lost 4 bases and 15 bases respectively, with 16 bases between them. The isolated RNA, all of it, was reverse transcribed, so expressed TCRB transcripts were what got sequenced. The table came from immunoSEQ multiplex PCR; TCRdb's copy has only in-frame clones and leaves some out. The sample contains fewer than 200,000 clones, approximately 10% of which appear only once. Sorting with CD45RO/CCR7/CD25/CD127/CD95/CD27 yielded naive, central memory, regulatory and stem-like memory CD4+ cells. Material: central memory CD4+ T cells from blood. This receptor was taken from a man aged 30 to 45 with type 1 diabetes. The chain is built from TRBV6-5 and TRBJ2-1; D not resolved. This chain's CDR3 is CASSSLTDRVFF. In DNA form, the CDR3 reads TGTGCCAGCAGTTCTCTTACCGATCGAGTGTTCTTC.